The 5 T cell receptor beta chains below all came from one sample that was sequenced in a study of T cell repertoires in cytomegalovirus infection. Their recognized antigens are unknown. TCRdb fed the reads into MiXCR, producing one record per CDR3 protein. Among roughly 990,000 distinct CDR3 sequences listed, roughly 30% were seen once. Sample: cultured CD8+ T cells from PBMCs, taken from culture after CMV antigen stimulation. The source is a human donor in good health (CMV status not recorded). Some clones in this sample may be carry-over from other donors' samples.

This chain joins TRBV7-9 and TRBJ1-1; D is undetermined. Looked up from germline, CDR1 is SEHNR and CDR2 is FQNEAQ (reference sequence). Trimming removed 5 bases at V and 0 bases at J, with 13 bases between. The CDR3 covers 15 residues. The CDR3 protein is CASSIGLSMNTEAFF. Here the CDR3 DNA reads TGTGCCAGCAGCATAGGACTTTCTATGAACACTGAAGCTTTCTTT.

V gene TRBV25-1 combines with J gene TRBJ2-1; possible D gene TRBD2, 6 bases. CDR1 and CDR2 from the germline V gene are MGHDK and SYGVNS. The CDR3 has 12 amino acids. V gave up 8 bases and J gave up 10 bases, with 15 bases separating them. DNA for the CDR3: TGTGCCAGCGGACTCGGGGGTCACGAGCAGTTCTTC. Protein sequence: CASGLGGHEQFF.

At least ten counts were recorded for this clonotype. The CDR3 sequence is CASSLHGTGGPVDTQYF. The CDR3 DNA reads TGTGCCAGCAGCTTACATGGGACAGGGGGCCCGGTAGATACGCAGTATTTT. V gene TRBV7-2 combines with J gene TRBJ2-3; 12 nucleotides line up with TRBD1. CDR3 length equals 17 residues. The J segment lost 5 bases and the V segment lost 2 bases, leaving 8 bases of the junction unmatched. Germline V gives CDR1 SGHTA, CDR2 FQGNSA.

In this sample, this clonotype turned up a few times. The chain combines TRBV4-1 with TRBJ2-5; 7 nucleotides line up with TRBD1. With V trimmed by 5 bases and J by 3 bases, 3 bases remained unmatched. Germline CDR1 reads MGHRA; CDR2 reads YSYEKL. CDR3 length: 13 residues. CDR3 residues: CASSAGTEETQYF. The CDR3 nucleotides read TGCGCCAGCAGCGCCGGGACAGAAGAGACCCAGTACTTC.

This chain links TRBV6-2 or TRBV6-3 with TRBJ2-1, with TRBD1 matching over 9 bases. Germline values: CDR1 MNHEY, CDR2 SVGEGT. Trimming at V came to 2 bases and at J to 8 bases, leaving 7 bases not matched to a gene. CDR3 length: 15 residues. In DNA form, the CDR3 reads TGTGCCAGCAGTTACAGCGGGACAGGGTCGTATGAGCAGTTCTTC. Its protein product is CASSYSGTGSYEQFF.